This T cell receptor (beta chain) came from a study of human T cells and chemical hapten exposure. For the study at large: All through the roughly 23-week study, the scalp of each patient received diphenylcyclopropenone doses weekly.

In germline, CDR1 is SEHNR, CDR2 FQNEAQ (reference sequence). The ends lost 5 bases at V and 6 bases at J; junction bases unmatched: 4. This CDR3 has 15 amino acids. The time point denotes: pre-sensitization, week 0. The treatment is: therapeutic diphenylcyclopropenone sensitization with weekly scalp DPC. This clonotype turned up a few times. TCRdb itself ran the RACE reads through MiXCR, one entry per CDR3 protein. This table holds about 120,000 distinct CDR3 sequences, about 13% found once. This chain links TRBV7-9 with TRBJ2-3; the match to TRBD2 covers 14 bases. The receptor's source is a woman under 30 with alopecia areata. Some clones in this sample may be carry-over from other donors' samples. The sequenced sample was whole blood, obtained in connection with sensitization to the hapten diphenylcyclopropenone (DPC). CDR3 in DNA: TGTGCCAGCAGCCAAGGGACTAGCGGGGGCGATACGCAGTATTTT. Its translation: CASSQGTSGGDTQYF.